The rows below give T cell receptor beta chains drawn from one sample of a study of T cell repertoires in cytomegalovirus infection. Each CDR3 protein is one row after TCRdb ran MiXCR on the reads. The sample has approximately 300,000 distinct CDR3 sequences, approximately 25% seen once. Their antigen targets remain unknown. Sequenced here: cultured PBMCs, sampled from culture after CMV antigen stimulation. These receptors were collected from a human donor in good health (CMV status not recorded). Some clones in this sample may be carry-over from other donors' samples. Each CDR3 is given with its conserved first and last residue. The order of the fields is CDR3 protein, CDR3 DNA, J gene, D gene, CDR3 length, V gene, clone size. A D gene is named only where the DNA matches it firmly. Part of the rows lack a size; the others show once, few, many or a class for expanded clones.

cdr3_aa: CASSMRGPRDEQYF
cdr3_nt: TGTGCCAGTAGTATGAGGGGCCCTAGGGACGAGCAGTACTTC
j_call: TRBJ2-7
d_call: NA
cdr3_length: 14
v_call: TRBV19
clone_size: few

cdr3_aa: CASSLSPGQSRKTQYF
cdr3_nt: TGTGCCAGCAGTTTATCCCCGGGACAGAGCAGGAAGACCCAGTACTTC
j_call: TRBJ2-5
d_call: TRBD1
cdr3_length: 16
v_call: TRBV28
clone_size: NA

cdr3_aa: CASSSLARANEQFF
cdr3_nt: TGCGCCAGCAGCTCTCTAGCGAGGGCCAATGAGCAGTTCTTC
j_call: TRBJ2-1
d_call: NA
cdr3_length: 14
v_call: TRBV5-1
clone_size: NA

cdr3_aa: CASSSVGLVYEQYF
cdr3_nt: TGTGCCAGCAGCTCGGTAGGACTAGTCTACGAGCAGTACTTC
j_call: TRBJ2-7
d_call: TRBD2
cdr3_length: 14
v_call: TRBV7-2
clone_size: few

cdr3_aa: CASSDGREEGTQYF
cdr3_nt: TGTGCCAGCAGTGACGGGCGGGAGGAGGGTACGCAGTATTTT
j_call: TRBJ2-3
d_call: TRBD2
cdr3_length: 14
v_call: TRBV6-4
clone_size: NA

cdr3_aa: CASSELALNTGELFF
cdr3_nt: TGTGCCAGTAGCGAACTAGCGCTCAACACCGGGGAGCTGTTTTTT
j_call: TRBJ2-2
d_call: TRBD2
cdr3_length: 15
v_call: TRBV19
clone_size: few

cdr3_aa: CASSLAGQGAYEQYF
cdr3_nt: TGTGCCAGCAGCTTAGCGGGACAGGGGGCCTACGAGCAGTACTTC
j_call: TRBJ2-7
d_call: TRBD1
cdr3_length: 15
v_call: TRBV7-2
clone_size: few

cdr3_aa: CASSEYISYGYTF
cdr3_nt: TGTGCCAGCAGTGAATATATTAGCTATGGCTACACCTTC
j_call: TRBJ1-2
d_call: NA
cdr3_length: 13
v_call: TRBV25-1
clone_size: NA

cdr3_aa: CSVEVLTGPFGNTIYF
cdr3_nt: TGCAGCGTTGAAGTCTTGACAGGGCCCTTTGGAAACACCATATATTTT
j_call: TRBJ1-3
d_call: TRBD1
cdr3_length: 16
v_call: TRBV29-1
clone_size: once

cdr3_aa: CASSSWLAGGNNEQFF
cdr3_nt: TGTGCCAGCAGCTCCTGGCTAGCGGGAGGGAATAATGAGCAGTTCTTC
j_call: TRBJ2-1
d_call: TRBD2
cdr3_length: 16
v_call: TRBV7-2
clone_size: many

cdr3_aa: CASSLAYGTGYTEAFF
cdr3_nt: TGTGCCAGCAGCTTAGCCTACGGGACAGGGTACACTGAAGCTTTCTTT
j_call: TRBJ1-1
d_call: TRBD1
cdr3_length: 16
v_call: TRBV7-2
clone_size: many

cdr3_aa: CASSIGLAGAGDTQYF
cdr3_nt: TGTGCCAGCAGCATCGGACTAGCGGGAGCCGGAGATACGCAGTATTTT
j_call: TRBJ2-3
d_call: TRBD2
cdr3_length: 16
v_call: TRBV7-6
clone_size: many

cdr3_aa: CAWSQPSTDTQYF
cdr3_nt: TGTGCCTGGAGTCAACCAAGCACAGATACGCAGTATTTT
j_call: TRBJ2-3
d_call: NA
cdr3_length: 13
v_call: TRBV30
clone_size: NA